This T cell receptor (beta chain) was sequenced in a study of neurological immune-mediated disorders. Study observations and caveats: Phylogenetic grouping assigned the repertoires of 18 of 34 multiple sclerosis patients to one related-CDR3 cluster, which constitutes a possible signature.

This clonotype was counted ten times or more. As yet, its antigen is unknown. TCRdb used MiXCR to reprocess the 5' RACE reads, holding one entry per CDR3 protein. The sample consists of tens of thousands of distinct CDR3 sequences, more than 5% of them appearing once. The sorted libraries were prepared using about 1 million CD4+ or CD8+ T cells that had themselves been sorted. Germline V gene lookup returns CDR1 SGHRS and CDR2 YFSETQ. The V and J ends lost 2 bases and 5 bases respectively, with 17 bases between them. The CDR3 is 16 amino acids. This chain uses TRBV5-1 with TRBJ2-1; a weak D match, TRBD2 (7 bases). This clonotype originated in a woman in her late teens or twenties with multiple sclerosis. Input material: CD4+ T cells from blood. The CDR3 DNA sequence: TGCGCCAGCAGCTTCATGGGGGCGCGGGGGCACAATGAGCAGTTCTTC. Protein sequence: CASSFMGARGHNEQFF. The variable domain in full, completed from reference TRBV5-1 and TRBJ2-1, reads KAGVTQTPRYLIKTRGQQVTLSCSPISGHRSVSWYQQTPGQGLQFLFEYFSETQRNKGNFPGRFSGRQFSNSRSEMNVSTLELGDSALYLCASSFMGARGHNEQFFGPGTRLTVL.